The T cell receptor beta chain under discussion was sequenced for a study of regulatory T cells in long-lasting Graves disease. Researchers made TCR beta libraries by using iRepertoire HTBI primers and running Arm-PCR on CDR3 regions. TCRdb re-analysed the multiplex PCR reads in MiXCR, keeping a single row per CDR3 protein. The data show approximately 540,000 distinct CDR3 sequences, with about 12% seen just once and approximately 9% held by the top ten. CDR3 length: 15 amino acids. V shed 7 bases and J shed 1 base, with 16 bases lying between them. Germline V lookup: CDR1 MDHEN, CDR2 SYDVKM. This clonotype was found many times. Time point described: newly diagnosed GD, antithyroid drugs for less than 3 months. PBMCs were the source of the RNA used for TCR sequencing. These data were also reused for a study on T cells in Graves' hyperthyroidism and ophthalmopathy.

This chain uses TRBV28 with TRBJ1-1, with D hard to call. The material was peripheral blood mononuclear cells (PBMCs), obtained at new diagnosis, from a patient treated with antithyroid drugs. The TCR comes from a woman aged 25 to 39 with Graves disease. The CDR3 sequence is CASKTQPGPNTEAFF. The CDR3 DNA is TGTGCCAGCAAAACTCAACCCGGACCGAACACTGAAGCTTTCTTT.